The 18 T cell receptor beta chains below all came from one sample that was sequenced in a study of blood T cell repertoires in COVID-19. Sequencing used immunoSEQ multiplex PCR; TCRdb keeps in-frame clones, though not all of them. The profile shows 25,000 to 30,000 clones, under 85% of them singletons. Sample: peripheral blood. All receptors come from a man between 65 and 85 years old with acute or convalescent COVID-19.

The V gene is TRBV7-2, the J gene TRBJ2-4; 13 bases fit TRBD2. Unmatched junction bases numbered 8, after V lost 1 base and J lost 2 bases. CDR1 is SGHTA, CDR2 FQGNSA, per germline. The CDR3 is 19 residues long. The CDR3 DNA sequence: TGTGCCAGCAGCTTAGACCCGCGACTAGCGGGGGGTCCCAAAAACATTCAGTACTTC. Amino acids: CASSLDPRLAGGPKNIQYF. The variable domain in full, completed from reference TRBV7-2 and TRBJ2-4, reads GAGVSQSPSNKVTEKGKDVELRCDPISGHTALYWYRQSLGQGLEFLIYFQGNSAPDKSGLPSDRFSAERTGGSVSTLTIQRTQQEDSAVYLCASSLDPRLAGGPKNIQYFGAGTRLSVL.

The chain employs TRBV28 and TRBJ2-7; D is uncertain. V shed 6 bases and J shed 3 bases, with 15 bases lying between them. Germline assignment: CDR1 MDHEN and CDR2 SYDVKM. There are 14 residues in the CDR3. The CDR3 region is CASSGDSILYEQYF. The CDR3 DNA reads as TGTGCCAGCAGCGGTGACTCGATACTCTACGAGCAGTACTTC.

This rearrangement joins TRBV28 to TRBJ1-5; D is uncertain. Trimming shortened V by 1 base and J by 4 bases, and 8 bases separated the two germline ends. Germline V gene sequence: CDR1 MDHEN, CDR2 SYDVKM. This CDR3 is 14 amino acids long. The CDR3 DNA reads as TGTGCCAGCAGTTTATTACGGGAAAATCAGCCCCAGCATTTT. This encodes CASSLLRENQPQHF.

This chain joins TRBV18 and TRBJ2-7; TRBD1 might be the D (5 bases). CDR3 size: 15 residues. Per germline, CDR1 KGHSH and CDR2 LQKENI. V lost 3 bases, J lost 9 bases, and 21 bases lay in between. The CDR3 nucleotides read TGTGCCAGCTCACCTATTCCAGGTAGGACACTGGTGCAGTACTTC. It codes for CASSPIPGRTLVQYF.

The V call is TRBV7-9, the J call TRBJ2-7; D is unresolved. Deletions cut 3 bases from V and 7 bases from J, with 10 bases between. The length of the CDR3 is 12 residues. Germline V gives CDR1 SEHNR, CDR2 FQNEAQ (reference sequence). CDR3 sequence (DNA): TGTGCCAGCAGCTTCCTAGACGGGGAGCAGTACTTC. Translation gives CASSFLDGEQYF.

The genes are TRBV5-1 and TRBJ2-1; TRBD2 is a possible D gene (6 bases). Trimming shortened V by 5 bases and J by 6 bases, and 18 bases separated the two germline ends. The germline V gene encodes CDR1 SGHRS and CDR2 YFSETQ. This CDR3 is built from 15 residues. The CDR3 protein is CASRHREFGGNEQFF. The CDR3 region has the DNA TGCGCCAGCAGACATCGGGAGTTCGGCGGCAATGAGCAGTTCTTC.

The J gene is TRBJ2-1, the V gene TRBV5-5, with 8 bases lining up with TRBD2. V gave up 6 bases and J gave up 6 bases; unmatched junction bases: 5. The CDR3 spans 13 residues. CDR1 is SGHKS, CDR2 YYEKEE, per germline (reference sequence). CDR3 nucleotide sequence: TGTGCCAGCATCCCAGGGACTAGCAATGAGCAGTTCTTC. Its translation is CASIPGTSNEQFF.

The chain couples TRBV9 to TRBJ2-1; 8 nucleotides align to TRBD2. After removal of 3 bases from V and 1 base from J, the junction contained 3 bases not matched to a gene. CDR1 and CDR2 (germline): SGDLS, YYNGEE. CDR3 length: 15 residues. In nucleotides, the CDR3 is TGTGCCAGCAGCGCCGGGGGGGCTTCCTACAATGAGCAGTTCTTC. The encoded protein is CASSAGGASYNEQFF.

This clone was counted only a few times. The genes are TRBV13 and TRBJ1-6; 9 nucleotides match TRBD1. The V segment lost 0 bases and the J segment 10 bases; nucleotides outside the gene matches: 4. Germline values: CDR1 PRHDT, CDR2 FYEKMQ (reference sequence). The CDR3 runs 15 residues. Here the CDR3 reads CASSLGDRGRSPLHF. Here the CDR3 DNA reads TGTGCCAGCAGCTTAGGGGACAGGGGTCGATCACCCCTCCACTTT.

The rearrangement joins TRBV18 to TRBJ2-2; 10 nucleotides agree with TRBD1. Looked up from germline, CDR1 is KGHSH and CDR2 is LQKENI. Losses at the gene ends were 3 bases for V and 2 bases for J; bases not matched to a gene: 6. This CDR3 has 17 residues. CDR3 DNA sequence: TGTGCCAGCTCACCTCAAAGGACAGGGGGTAACACCGGGGAGCTGTTTTTT. Protein: CASSPQRTGGNTGELFF. The variable domain in full, with the rest retrieved from reference TRBV18 and TRBJ2-2, is NAGVMQNPRHLVRRRGQEARLRCSPMKGHSHVYWYRQLPEEGLKFMVYLQKENIIDESGMPKERFSAEFPKEGPSILRIQQVVRGDSAAYFCASSPQRTGGNTGELFFGEGSRLTVL.

This clone was seen just once. V usage is TRBV3-1 (or the pseudogene TRBV3-2) and J usage is TRBJ2-5; no clear D gene. This CDR3 is built from 13 residues. Germline V CDR1 and CDR2: LGHDT, YNNKEL (reference sequence). The germline V and J ends were trimmed by 4 bases and 0 bases, with 6 bases remaining between them. The chain's CDR3 is CASSRRDQETQYF. Here the CDR3 DNA reads TGTGCCAGCAGCCGGAGAGACCAAGAGACCCAGTACTTC.

The genes are TRBV28 and TRBJ1-5; 7 bases match TRBD1. Germline loops: CDR1 MDHEN, CDR2 SYDVKM. The CDR3 loop spans 14 amino acids. V was clipped by 6 bases and J by 4 bases; unmatched bases: 6. CDR3 DNA sequence: TGTGCCAGCAGGTCGACAGGGTCAAATCAGCCCCAGCATTTT. Amino acids: CASRSTGSNQPQHF.

This chain joins TRBV6-5 and TRBJ2-2, with D hard to call. The V and J ends lost 2 bases and 1 base respectively, with 8 bases between them. There are 15 residues in the CDR3. Germline V gene lookup returns CDR1 MNHEY and CDR2 SVGAGI. This chain's CDR3 is CASSYAQMNTGELFF. CDR3 nucleotides: TGTGCCAGCAGTTACGCACAGATGAACACCGGGGAGCTGTTTTTT.

The V gene is TRBV5-6, the J gene TRBJ2-1; the match to TRBD2 covers 8 bases. CDR3 length: 15 amino acids. CDR1 and CDR2 (germline): SGHDT, YYEEEE. The J segment lost 0 bases and the V segment lost 2 bases, leaving 1 base of the junction unmatched. CDR3 loop: CASSFLAGSYNEQFF. The CDR3 nucleotides are TGTGCCAGCAGCTTTCTAGCGGGCTCCTACAATGAGCAGTTCTTC.

V and J are TRBV2 and TRBJ1-5; weak D call: TRBD1 (5 bases). The germline V gene encodes CDR1 SNHLY and CDR2 FYNNEI. The CDR3 runs 17 residues. The V and J ends lost 2 bases and 6 bases respectively, with 20 bases between them. For the CDR3, the DNA is TGTGCCAGCAGTGAAAGTCGCTTGATGGGGGGAGCTCAGCCCCAGCATTTT. Encoded protein: CASSESRLMGGAQPQHF.

A few counts support this clone. The rearrangement uses TRBV19 and TRBJ2-5; 7 nucleotides align to TRBD2. The CDR3 loop spans 15 amino acids. Trimming at V came to 5 bases and at J to 2 bases, leaving 8 bases not matched to a gene. Germline lookup yields CDR1 LNHDA and CDR2 SQIVND (reference sequence). The CDR3 is CASSVARGDQETQYF. The CDR3 DNA reads as TGTGCCAGTAGTGTCGCCCGGGGGGATCAAGAGACCCAGTACTTC.

J is TRBJ2-6 and V is TRBV7-3; 8 bases match TRBD2. The V segment lost 0 bases and the J segment 0 bases; nucleotides outside the gene matches: 7. The CDR3 consists of 19 residues. The germline gives CDR1 SGHTA, CDR2 FQGTGA. The CDR3 reads CASSLTAGGSLSGANVLTF. The CDR3, as DNA: TGTGCCAGCAGCTTAACGGCGGGGGGATCCCTCTCTGGGGCCAACGTCCTGACTTTC.

This rearrangement joins TRBV19 to TRBJ1-4; TRBD1 might be the D (5 bases). Germline V lookup: CDR1 LNHDA, CDR2 SQIVND (reference sequence). V dropped 6 bases and J dropped 0 bases, with 8 bases sitting between them. The CDR3 consists of 14 residues. The CDR3 is CASRGLATNEKLFF. CDR3 nucleotides: TGTGCCAGTAGGGGACTCGCAACTAATGAAAAACTGTTTTTT.